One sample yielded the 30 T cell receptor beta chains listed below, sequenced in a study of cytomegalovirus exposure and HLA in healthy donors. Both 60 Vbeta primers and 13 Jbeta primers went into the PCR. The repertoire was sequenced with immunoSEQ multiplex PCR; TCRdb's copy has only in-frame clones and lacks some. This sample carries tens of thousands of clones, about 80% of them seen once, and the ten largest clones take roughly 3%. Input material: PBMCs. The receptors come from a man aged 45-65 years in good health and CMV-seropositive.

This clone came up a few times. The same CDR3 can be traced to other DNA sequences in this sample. The CDR3 nucleotides read TGTGCCAGCAGCGTAGACAGGAACTATGGCTACACCTTC. This sequence encodes CASSVDRNYGYTF. This chain links TRBV9 with TRBJ1-2; D is perhaps TRBD1 (5 bases). V lost 0 bases to trimming and J lost 2 bases, with 5 bases between them. Germline V gives CDR1 SGDLS, CDR2 YYNGEE. The CDR3 spans 13 residues.

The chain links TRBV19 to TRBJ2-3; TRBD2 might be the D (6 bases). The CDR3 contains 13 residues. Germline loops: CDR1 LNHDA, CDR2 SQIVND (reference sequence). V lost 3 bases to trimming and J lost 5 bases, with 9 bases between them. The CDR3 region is CASSIPGVDTQYF. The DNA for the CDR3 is TGTGCCAGTAGTATCCCGGGGGTAGATACGCAGTATTTT.

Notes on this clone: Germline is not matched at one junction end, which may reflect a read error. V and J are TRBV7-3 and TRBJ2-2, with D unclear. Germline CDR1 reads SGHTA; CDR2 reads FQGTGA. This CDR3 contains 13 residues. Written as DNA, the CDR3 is TGTTCCAGCAGCCCTGGCCCCACCGGGGAGCTGTTTTTT. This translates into CSSSPGPTGELFF.

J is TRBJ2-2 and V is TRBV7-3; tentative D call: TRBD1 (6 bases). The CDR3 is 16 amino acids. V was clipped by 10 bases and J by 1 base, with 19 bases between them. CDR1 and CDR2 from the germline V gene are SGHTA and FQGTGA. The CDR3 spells CATSLQGPGNTGELFF. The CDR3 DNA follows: TGTGCCACCTCGTTGCAGGGGCCGGGGAACACCGGGGAGCTGTTTTTT. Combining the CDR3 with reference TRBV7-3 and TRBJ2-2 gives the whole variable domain GAGVSQTPSNKVTEKGKYVELRCDPISGHTALYWYRQSLGQGPEFLIYFQGTGAADDSGLPNDRFFAVRPEGSVSTLKIQRTERGDSAVYLCATSLQGPGNTGELFFGEGSRLTVL.

CDR3 loop: CASSARLIFYTGELFF. CDR3 DNA: TGTGCCAGCAGTGCTAGACTGATATTCTACACCGGGGAGCTGTTTTTT. This sequence joins TRBV2 and TRBJ2-2, with no clear D. V gave up 4 bases and J gave up 3 bases, with 15 bases separating them. This CDR3 contains 16 residues. Looked up from germline, CDR1 is SNHLY and CDR2 is FYNNEI.

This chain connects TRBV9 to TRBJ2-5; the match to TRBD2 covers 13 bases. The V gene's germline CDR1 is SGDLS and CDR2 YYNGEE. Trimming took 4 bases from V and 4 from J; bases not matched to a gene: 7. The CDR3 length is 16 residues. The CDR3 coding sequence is TGTGCCAGCAGCTCGAGGACTAGCGGGAGTAGAGAGACCCAGTACTTC. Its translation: CASSSRTSGSRETQYF.

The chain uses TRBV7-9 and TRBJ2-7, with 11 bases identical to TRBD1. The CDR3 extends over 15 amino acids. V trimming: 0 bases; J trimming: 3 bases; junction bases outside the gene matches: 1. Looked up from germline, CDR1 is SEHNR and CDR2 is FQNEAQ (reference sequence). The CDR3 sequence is CASSLAGTGGYEQYF. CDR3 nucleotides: TGTGCCAGCAGCTTAGCGGGGACAGGGGGCTACGAGCAGTACTTC. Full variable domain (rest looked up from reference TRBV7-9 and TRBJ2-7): DTGVSQNPRHKITKRGQNVTFRCDPISEHNRLYWYRQTLGQGPEFLTYFQNEAQLEKSRLLSDRFSAERPKGSFSTLEIQRTEQGDSAMYLCASSLAGTGGYEQYFGPGTRLTVT.

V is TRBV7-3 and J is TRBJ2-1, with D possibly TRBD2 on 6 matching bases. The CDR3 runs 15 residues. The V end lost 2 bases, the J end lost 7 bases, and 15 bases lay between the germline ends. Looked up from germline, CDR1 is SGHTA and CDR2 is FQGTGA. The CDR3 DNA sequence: TGTGCCAGCAGCTTAGATCCTCTAGCGACGAATGAGCAGTTCTTC. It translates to CASSLDPLATNEQFF. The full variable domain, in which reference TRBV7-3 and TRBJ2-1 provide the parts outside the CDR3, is GAGVSQTPSNKVTEKGKYVELRCDPISGHTALYWYRQSLGQGPEFLIYFQGTGAADDSGLPNDRFFAVRPEGSVSTLKIQRTERGDSAVYLCASSLDPLATNEQFFGPGTRLTVL.

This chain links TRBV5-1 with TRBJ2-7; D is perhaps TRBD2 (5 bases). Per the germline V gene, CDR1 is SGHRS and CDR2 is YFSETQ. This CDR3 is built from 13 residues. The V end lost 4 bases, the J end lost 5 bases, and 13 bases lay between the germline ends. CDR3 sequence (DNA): TGCGCCAGCAGCCAAGCGGCGTTCGACGAGCAGTACTTC. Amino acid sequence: CASSQAAFDEQYF.

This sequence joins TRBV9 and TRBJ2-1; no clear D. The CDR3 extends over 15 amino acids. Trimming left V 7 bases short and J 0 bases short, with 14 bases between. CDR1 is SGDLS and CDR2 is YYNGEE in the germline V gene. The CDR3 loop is CASGPGAGSYNEQFF. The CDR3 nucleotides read TGTGCCAGCGGGCCAGGTGCCGGCTCCTACAATGAGCAGTTCTTC.

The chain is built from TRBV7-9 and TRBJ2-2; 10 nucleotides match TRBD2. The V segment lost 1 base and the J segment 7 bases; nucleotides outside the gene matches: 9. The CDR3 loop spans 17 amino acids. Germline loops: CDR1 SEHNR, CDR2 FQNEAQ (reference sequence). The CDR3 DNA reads TGTGCCAGCAGCTTAGTGCTAGCGGGAGTAGGCATCGGGGAGCTGTTTTTT. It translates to CASSLVLAGVGIGELFF.

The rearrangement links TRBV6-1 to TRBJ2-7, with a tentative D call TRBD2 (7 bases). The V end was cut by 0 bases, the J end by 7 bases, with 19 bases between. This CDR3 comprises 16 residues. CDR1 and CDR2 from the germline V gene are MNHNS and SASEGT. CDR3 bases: TGTGCCAGCAGTGAAGCTGTGGGGGGGCCGGGCCCGGAGCAGTACTTC. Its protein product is CASSEAVGGPGPEQYF.

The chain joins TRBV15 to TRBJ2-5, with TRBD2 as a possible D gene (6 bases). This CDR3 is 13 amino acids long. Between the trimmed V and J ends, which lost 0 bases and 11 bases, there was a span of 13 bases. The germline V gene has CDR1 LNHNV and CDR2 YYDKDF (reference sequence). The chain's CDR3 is CATSRDGNSGQYF. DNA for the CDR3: TGTGCCACCAGCAGAGATGGAAACAGCGGGCAGTACTTC.

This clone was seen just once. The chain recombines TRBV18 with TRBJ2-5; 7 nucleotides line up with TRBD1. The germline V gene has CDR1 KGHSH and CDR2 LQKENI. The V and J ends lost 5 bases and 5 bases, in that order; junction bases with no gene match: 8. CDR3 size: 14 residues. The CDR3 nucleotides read TGTGCCAGCTCAACAGGGGTGGGTGCGGAGACCCAGTACTTC. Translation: CASSTGVGAETQYF.

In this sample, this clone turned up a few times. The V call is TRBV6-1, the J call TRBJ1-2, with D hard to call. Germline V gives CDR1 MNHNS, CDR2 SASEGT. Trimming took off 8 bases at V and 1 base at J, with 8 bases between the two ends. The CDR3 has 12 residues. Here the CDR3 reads CASENRNYGYTF. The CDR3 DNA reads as TGTGCCAGCGAGAATCGTAACTATGGCTACACCTTC.

DNA for the CDR3: TGTGCCAGCAAAGACCAGGGGTATTCACCCCTCCACTTT. Translation: CASKDQGYSPLHF. The V gene is TRBV11-2, the J gene TRBJ1-6; tentative D call: TRBD1 (6 bases). This CDR3 contains 13 residues. The germline V gene encodes CDR1 SGHAT and CDR2 FQNNGV. Trimming cost V 7 bases and J 8 bases, with 12 bases left between them.

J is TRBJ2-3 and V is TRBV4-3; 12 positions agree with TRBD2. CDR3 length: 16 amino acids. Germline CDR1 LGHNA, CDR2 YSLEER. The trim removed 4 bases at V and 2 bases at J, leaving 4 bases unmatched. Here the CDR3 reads CASSRGLAGNTDTQYF. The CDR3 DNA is TGCGCCAGCAGCCGCGGACTAGCGGGGAACACAGATACGCAGTATTTT.

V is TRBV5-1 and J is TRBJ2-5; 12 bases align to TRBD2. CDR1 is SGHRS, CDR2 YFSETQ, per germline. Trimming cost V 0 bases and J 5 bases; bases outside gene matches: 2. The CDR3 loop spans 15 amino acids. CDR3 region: CASSLGLAGGETQYF. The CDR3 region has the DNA TGCGCCAGCAGCTTGGGGCTAGCGGGAGGGGAGACCCAGTACTTC.

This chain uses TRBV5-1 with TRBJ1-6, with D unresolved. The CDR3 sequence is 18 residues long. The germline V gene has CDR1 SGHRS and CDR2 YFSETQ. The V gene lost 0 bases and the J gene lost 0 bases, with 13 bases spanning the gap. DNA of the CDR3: TGCGCCAGCAGCTTGGGCGACCGGGTTAGCTCCTATAATTCACCCCTCCACTTT. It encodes CASSLGDRVSSYNSPLHF.

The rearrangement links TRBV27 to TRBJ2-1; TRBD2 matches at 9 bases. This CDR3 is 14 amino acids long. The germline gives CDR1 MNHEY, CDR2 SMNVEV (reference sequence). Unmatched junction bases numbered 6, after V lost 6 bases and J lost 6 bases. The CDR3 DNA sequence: TGTGCCAGCAGAGCGGGACTAGCAAGCAATGAGCAGTTCTTC. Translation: CASRAGLASNEQFF.

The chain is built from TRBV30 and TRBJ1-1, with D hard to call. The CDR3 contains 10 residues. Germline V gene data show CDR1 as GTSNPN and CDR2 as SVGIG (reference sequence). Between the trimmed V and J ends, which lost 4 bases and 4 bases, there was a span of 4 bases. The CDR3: CAWTGTEAFF. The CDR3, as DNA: TGTGCCTGGACAGGCACTGAAGCTTTCTTT.

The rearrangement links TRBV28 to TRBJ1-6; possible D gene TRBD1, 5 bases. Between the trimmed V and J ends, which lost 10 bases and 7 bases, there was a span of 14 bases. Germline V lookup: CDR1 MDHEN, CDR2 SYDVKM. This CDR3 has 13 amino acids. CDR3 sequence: CAIQGSGNSPLHF. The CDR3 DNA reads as TGTGCCATTCAGGGATCTGGGAATTCACCCCTCCACTTT.

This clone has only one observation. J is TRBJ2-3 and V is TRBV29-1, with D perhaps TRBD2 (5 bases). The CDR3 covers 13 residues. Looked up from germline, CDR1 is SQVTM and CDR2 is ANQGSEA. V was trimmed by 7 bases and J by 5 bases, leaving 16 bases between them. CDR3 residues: CSAEAGLGDTQYF. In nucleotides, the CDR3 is TGCAGCGCCGAGGCGGGCCTTGGAGATACGCAGTATTTT.

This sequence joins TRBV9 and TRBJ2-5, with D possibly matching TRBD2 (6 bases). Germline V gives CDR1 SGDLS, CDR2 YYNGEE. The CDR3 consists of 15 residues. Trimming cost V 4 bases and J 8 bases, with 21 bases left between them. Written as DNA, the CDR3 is TGTGCCAGCAGCCCCCAGCGGGTGGTCGATGACACCCAGTACTTC. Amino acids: CASSPQRVVDDTQYF.

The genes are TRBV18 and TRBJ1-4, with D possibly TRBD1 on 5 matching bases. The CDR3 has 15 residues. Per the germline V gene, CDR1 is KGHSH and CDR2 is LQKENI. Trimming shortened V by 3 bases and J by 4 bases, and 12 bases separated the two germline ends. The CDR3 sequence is CASSPPTAINEKLFF. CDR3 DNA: TGTGCCAGCTCACCGCCGACAGCAATTAATGAAAAACTGTTTTTT.

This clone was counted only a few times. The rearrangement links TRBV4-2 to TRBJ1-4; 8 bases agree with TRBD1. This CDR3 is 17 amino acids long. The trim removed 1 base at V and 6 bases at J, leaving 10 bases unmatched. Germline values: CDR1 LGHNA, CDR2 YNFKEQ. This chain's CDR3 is CASSQASSQGVDEKLFF. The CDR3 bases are TGTGCCAGCAGCCAAGCTTCATCACAGGGGGTAGATGAAAAACTGTTTTTT.

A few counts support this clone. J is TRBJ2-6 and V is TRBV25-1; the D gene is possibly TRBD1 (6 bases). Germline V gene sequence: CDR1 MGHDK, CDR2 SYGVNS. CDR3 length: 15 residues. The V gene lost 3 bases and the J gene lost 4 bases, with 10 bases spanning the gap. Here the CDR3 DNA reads TGTGCCAGCAGTGATTCAGGGGCCGGGGCCAACGTCCTGACTTTC. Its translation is CASSDSGAGANVLTF.

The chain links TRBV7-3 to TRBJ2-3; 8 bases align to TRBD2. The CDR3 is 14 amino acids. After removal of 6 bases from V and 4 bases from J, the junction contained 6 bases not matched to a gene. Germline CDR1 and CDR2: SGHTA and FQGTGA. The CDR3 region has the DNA TGTGCCAGCAGAGCGGGAGCTGGGGCAGATACGCAGTATTTT. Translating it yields CASRAGAGADTQYF.

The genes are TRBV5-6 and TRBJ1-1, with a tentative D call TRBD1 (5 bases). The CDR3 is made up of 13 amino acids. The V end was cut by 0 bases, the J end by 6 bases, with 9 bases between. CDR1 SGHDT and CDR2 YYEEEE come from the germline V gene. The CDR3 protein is CASSLGWGSEAFF. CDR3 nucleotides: TGTGCCAGCAGCTTGGGGTGGGGCTCTGAAGCTTTCTTT.

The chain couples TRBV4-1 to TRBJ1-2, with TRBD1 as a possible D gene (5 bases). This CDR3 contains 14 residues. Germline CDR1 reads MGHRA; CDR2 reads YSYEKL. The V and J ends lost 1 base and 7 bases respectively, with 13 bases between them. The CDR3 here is CASSQGQGKGGYTF. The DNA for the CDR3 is TGCGCCAGCAGCCAAGGGCAGGGCAAAGGTGGCTACACCTTC.